The entry that follows covers one T cell receptor beta chain sequence. Its antigen remains unknown. The trim removed 5 bases at V and 9 bases at J, leaving 10 bases unmatched. This CDR3 spans 15 amino acids. Germline loops: CDR1 SEHNR, CDR2 FQNEAQ (reference sequence). The source of the sample is a study of shared clonotypes between healthy human individuals. Overall study findings and caveats: Sorted-subset sequencing, rarefaction showed, was incomplete despite large depth.

Method: immunoSEQ multiplex PCR; TCRdb's copy keeps in-frame clones and lacks some. Seen here are more than 2 million clones, 85% to 95% observed once, and the top ten hold 0.13%. The V call is TRBV7-9, the J call TRBJ1-6; 7 nucleotides line up with TRBD1. The receptor comes from a young man in good health. Sequencing input: naive CD4+ T cells sorted from blood. Sample subset: CD45RA+ positively selected. CDR3 amino acids: CASSRDSPASSPLHF. Written as DNA, the CDR3 is TGTGCCAGCAGCCGGGACAGCCCAGCTAGTTCACCCCTCCACTTT. Complete variable domain (other parts from reference TRBV7-9 and TRBJ1-6): DTGVSQNPRHKITKRGQNVTFRCDPISEHNRLYWYRQTLGQGPEFLTYFQNEAQLEKSRLLSDRFSAERPKGSFSTLEIQRTEQGDSAMYLCASSRDSPASSPLHFGNGTRLTVT.